This T cell receptor (beta chain) was profiled in a study of cytomegalovirus exposure and HLA in healthy donors. With respect to this clone: Its specificity is unknown.

General study results and limits: A later analysis linked a missense variant in DCLRE1C to the trimming of TCR beta V and J genes. Some V segments could not be told apart, so they were left out, TRBV6-2 and TRBV6-3 among them. Reportedly, cytomegalovirus status was diagnosed with high sensitivity and specificity. The listing of roughly 160 TCR beta chains classed them as cytomegalovirus-associated.

The germline V and J ends were trimmed by 2 bases and 3 bases, with 6 bases remaining between them. This CDR3 is 13 amino acids long. The germline gives CDR1 MRHNA, CDR2 SNTAGT. Primers included in the PCR were 60 Vbeta and 13 Jbeta primers. Clones were read by immunoSEQ multiplex PCR, and TCRdb kept only the in-frame ones, dropping some. The sample comprises about 100,000 clones, around 85% of which are singletons, and approximately 3.9% rests with the top ten. This TCR derives from a young man in good health and CMV-seronegative. The V call is TRBV6-4, the J call TRBJ2-3; possible D gene TRBD2, 6 bases. Source material: PBMCs. This CDR3 is CASSDGTTDTQYF. CDR3 coding DNA: TGTGCCAGCAGTGACGGGACTACAGATACGCAGTATTTT.